The clone carrying this TCR beta chain appeared a single time. The data were obtained in a study of control samples from healthy donors and cancer patients. TCRdb's copy holds only in-frame clones and misses some; the assay was immunoSEQ multiplex PCR. The sample includes fewer than 200,000 clones, around nine tenths of them seen just once. This CDR3 has 14 amino acids. From germline, CDR1 is MDHEN and CDR2 SYDVKM. V lost 6 bases and J lost 6, with 15 bases in between. This chain connects TRBV28 to TRBJ1-5, with D perhaps matching TRBD1 (5 bases). What was sequenced was blood. The clonotype originates from a man younger than 40 in good health. DNA for the CDR3: TGTGCCAGCAGCCGGGGACCCGATTTTCAGCCCCAGCATTTT. Amino acid sequence: CASSRGPDFQPQHF.